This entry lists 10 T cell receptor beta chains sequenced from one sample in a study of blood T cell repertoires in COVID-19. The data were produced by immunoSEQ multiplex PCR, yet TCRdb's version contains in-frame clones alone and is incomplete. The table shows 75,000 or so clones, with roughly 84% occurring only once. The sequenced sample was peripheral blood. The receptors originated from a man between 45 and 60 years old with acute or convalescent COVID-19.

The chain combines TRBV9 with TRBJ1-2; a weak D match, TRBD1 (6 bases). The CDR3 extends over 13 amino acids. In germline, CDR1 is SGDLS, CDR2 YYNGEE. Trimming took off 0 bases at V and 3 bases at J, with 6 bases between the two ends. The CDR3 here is CASSVGQDYGYTF. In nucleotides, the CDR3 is TGTGCCAGCAGCGTAGGACAGGACTATGGCTACACCTTC.

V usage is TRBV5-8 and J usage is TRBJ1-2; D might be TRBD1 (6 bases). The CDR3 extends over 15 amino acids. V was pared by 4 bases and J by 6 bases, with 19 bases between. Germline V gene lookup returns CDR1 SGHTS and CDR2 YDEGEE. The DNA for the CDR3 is TGTGCCAGCAGCCCGACGTGGGGGGGGCGGGATGGCTACACCTTC. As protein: CASSPTWGGRDGYTF.

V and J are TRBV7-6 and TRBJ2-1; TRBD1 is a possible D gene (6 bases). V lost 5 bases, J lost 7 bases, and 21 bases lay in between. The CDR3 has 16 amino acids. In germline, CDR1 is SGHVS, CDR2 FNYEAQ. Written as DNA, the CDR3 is TGTGCCAGCAGCCCGGCTAGGGGGAGTGGGTCGAATGAGCAGTTCTTC. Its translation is CASSPARGSGSNEQFF.

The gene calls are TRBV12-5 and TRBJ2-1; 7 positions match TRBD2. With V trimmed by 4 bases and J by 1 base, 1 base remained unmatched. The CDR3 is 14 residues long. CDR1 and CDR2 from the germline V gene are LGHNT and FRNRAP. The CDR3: CASGWGGSYNEQFF. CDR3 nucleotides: TGTGCTAGTGGTTGGGGAGGGTCCTACAATGAGCAGTTCTTC. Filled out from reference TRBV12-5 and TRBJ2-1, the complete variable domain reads DARVTQTPRHKVTEMGQEVTMRCQPILGHNTVFWYRQTMMQGLELLAYFRNRAPLDDSGMPKDRFSAEMPDATLATLKIQPSEPRDSAVYFCASGWGGSYNEQFFGPGTRLTVL.

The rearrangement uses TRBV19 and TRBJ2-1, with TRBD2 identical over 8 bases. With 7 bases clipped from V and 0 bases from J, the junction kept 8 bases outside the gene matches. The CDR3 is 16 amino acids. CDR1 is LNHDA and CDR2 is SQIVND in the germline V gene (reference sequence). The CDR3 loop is CASKTGTRVSYNEQFF. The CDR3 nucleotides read TGTGCCAGTAAAACCGGGACTAGGGTCTCCTACAATGAGCAGTTCTTC.

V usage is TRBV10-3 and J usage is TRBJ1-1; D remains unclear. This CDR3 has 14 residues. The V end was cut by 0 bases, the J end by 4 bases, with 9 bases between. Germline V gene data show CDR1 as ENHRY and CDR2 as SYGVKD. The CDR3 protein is CAISESTGVTEAFF. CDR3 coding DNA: TGTGCCATCAGTGAGTCGACCGGGGTCACTGAAGCTTTCTTT.

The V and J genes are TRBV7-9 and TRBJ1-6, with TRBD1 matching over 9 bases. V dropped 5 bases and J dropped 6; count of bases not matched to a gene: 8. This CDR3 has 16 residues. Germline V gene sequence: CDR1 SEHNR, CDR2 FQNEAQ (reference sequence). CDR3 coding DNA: TGTGCCAGCAGCCTCACGACAGGGGGTGGTAATTCACCCCTCCACTTT. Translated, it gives CASSLTTGGGNSPLHF.

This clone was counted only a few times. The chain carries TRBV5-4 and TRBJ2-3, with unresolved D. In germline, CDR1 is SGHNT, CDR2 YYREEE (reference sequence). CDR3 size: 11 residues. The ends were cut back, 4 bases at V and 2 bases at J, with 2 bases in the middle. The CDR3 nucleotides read TGTGCCAGCAGCCACACAGATACGCAGTATTTT. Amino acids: CASSHTDTQYF.

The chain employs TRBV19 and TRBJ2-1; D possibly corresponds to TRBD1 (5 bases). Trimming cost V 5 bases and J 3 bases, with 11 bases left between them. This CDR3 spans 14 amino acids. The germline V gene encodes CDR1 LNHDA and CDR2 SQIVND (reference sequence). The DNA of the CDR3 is TGTGCCAGTAGTCGACAGTCCGTCTACAATGAGCAGTTCTTC. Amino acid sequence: CASSRQSVYNEQFF.

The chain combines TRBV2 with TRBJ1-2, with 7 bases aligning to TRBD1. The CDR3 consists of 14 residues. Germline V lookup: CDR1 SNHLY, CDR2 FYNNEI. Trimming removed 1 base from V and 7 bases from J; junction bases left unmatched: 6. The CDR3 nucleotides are TGTGCCAGCAGTGAAGAGACAGGGATTCCTGGCTACACCTTC. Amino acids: CASSEETGIPGYTF. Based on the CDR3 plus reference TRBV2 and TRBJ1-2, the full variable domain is EPEVTQTPSHQVTQMGQEVILRCVPISNHLYFYWYRQILGQKVEFLVSFYNNEISEKSEIFDDQFSVERPDGSNFTLKIRSTKLEDSAMYFCASSEETGIPGYTFGSGTRLTVV.